The clone carrying this T cell receptor (beta chain) was seen a few times. Its target is unknown. The data derive from a study of cytomegalovirus exposure and HLA in healthy donors. Whole-study findings and limits: According to reports, the classifier identified cytomegalovirus status with high specificity and sensitivity. A few chains linked to CMV were shown in vitro to be specific for CMV antigens. Many donors carried some public TCRs, although rarity characterized most TCR sequences.

The CDR3 totals 15 residues. Germline CDR1 SGDLS, CDR2 YYNGEE. The V segment lost 4 bases and the J segment 4 bases; nucleotides outside the gene matches: 7. Only in-frame clones appear in the TCRdb table, and some are missing; sequencing was by immunoSEQ multiplex PCR. Of approximately 160,000 clones listed, 84% were seen once; the top ten hold around 9.6%. Sequenced: PBMCs. The V and J genes are TRBV9 and TRBJ1-4; 7 bases line up with TRBD1. The sequence derives from a man aged 25-40 years in good health and CMV-seropositive. The CDR3 DNA reads TGTGCCAGCAGCTTCTCTGGACAGGATAATGAAAAACTGTTTTTT. Amino acids: CASSFSGQDNEKLFF.